The sequence of this TCR beta chain was determined in a study of blood T cell repertoires in COVID-19. Study as a whole: The United States, Italy and Spain were the sources of the acute and convalescent COVID-19 samples. PBMCs, B-cell-depleted T cells, or T cells provided the cDNA or gDNA that made up the material.

This clone has just one count. The V end lost 1 base, the J end lost 3 bases, and 10 bases lay between the germline ends. CDR3 length: 14 residues. Germline-derived CDR1 and CDR2 are SGHNT and YENEEA. Per the original data handling: For nucleated cells, counts were estimated from reference gene primer amplification. The assay was immunoSEQ multiplex PCR, and TCRdb's table has in-frame clones only and misses some. V, J and clone size are taken as reported in that table, and D and trimming were inferred from the DNA itself. The sample yields some 240,000 clones, 80% seen once. The chain carries TRBV11-3 and TRBJ2-7; D is possibly TRBD2 (5 bases). Sequenced sample: peripheral blood. The clonotype originates from a human donor in a cohort sampled during active COVID-19. This CDR3 reads CASSLGSSGYEQYF. CDR3 DNA sequence: TGTGCCAGCAGCTTAGGATCCAGCGGCTACGAGCAGTACTTC.